The 15 T cell receptor beta chains presented below share a single source sample, sequenced in a study of identical twins. TCRdb processed the 5' RACE reads anew with MiXCR; each CDR3 protein has one entry. The table records approximately 680,000 distinct CDR3 sequences, roughly 7.2% of them present only once. These same records also appear under a second study, on yellow fever vaccine responses in identical twins.

Material: PBMCs. The receptor source for this set is a woman aged 18-29 years in good health.

The gene calls are TRBV18 and TRBJ1-2; 7 positions match TRBD1. Germline loops: CDR1 KGHSH, CDR2 LQKENI. Trimming at V came to 2 bases and at J to 8 bases, leaving 14 bases not matched to a gene. The CDR3 spans 16 residues. Here the CDR3 reads CASSPNRNWDSGGYTF. For the CDR3, the DNA is TGTGCCAGCTCACCAAACCGAAACTGGGACAGTGGCGGCTACACCTTC.

This clonotype appeared many times. The rearrangement uses TRBV24-1 and TRBJ1-2; TRBD1 matches 9 bases. The trim removed 3 bases at V and 0 bases at J, leaving 1 base unmatched. Germline V gene lookup returns CDR1 KGHDR and CDR2 SFDVKD. There are 15 residues in the CDR3. CDR3 protein: CATSDGQGSNYGYTF. The CDR3 nucleotides are TGTGCCACCAGTGATGGACAGGGGTCTAACTATGGCTACACCTTC.

The chain employs TRBV3-1 and TRBJ2-2; 13 positions agree with TRBD2. CDR3 length: 18 amino acids. With 8 bases clipped from V and 5 bases from J, the junction kept 14 bases outside the gene matches. Germline V CDR1 and CDR2: LGHDT, YNNKEL (reference sequence). This CDR3 reads CASCLTFRLAGGTGELFF. CDR3 nucleotide sequence: TGTGCCAGCTGTTTAACCTTTCGACTAGCGGGGGGTACCGGGGAGCTGTTTTTT.

This clonotype was seen many times. The V call is TRBV24-1, the J call TRBJ2-7, with D perhaps matching TRBD1 or TRBD2 (5 bases each). The V end was cut by 6 bases, the J end by 3 bases, with 14 bases between. The length of the CDR3 is 14 residues. Germline V gene sequence: CDR1 KGHDR, CDR2 SFDVKD. In DNA form, the CDR3 reads TGTGCCACCAGTCTATCGGGACGGAGCTACGAGCAGTACTTC. This codes for CATSLSGRSYEQYF.

This clonotype appeared many times. The rearrangement joins TRBV15 to TRBJ2-7, with D unresolved. CDR1 is LNHNV, CDR2 YYDKDF, per germline (reference sequence). CDR3 length: 15 amino acids. Trimming shortened V by 2 bases and J by 2 bases, and 13 bases separated the two germline ends. CDR3 DNA sequence: TGTGCCACCAGCAGATCGGCAATAAGGACCTACGAGCAGTACGTC. It codes for CATSRSAIRTYEQYV.

This clonotype was seen a handful of times. CDR3 DNA sequence: TGTGCCAGCAGTGGACTAGCGTGGAATGAGCAGTTCTTC. Protein product: CASSGLAWNEQFF. This sequence joins TRBV2 and TRBJ2-1, with TRBD2 identical over 8 bases. The CDR3 spans 13 residues. With 4 bases clipped from V and 7 bases from J, the junction kept 3 bases outside the gene matches. CDR1 and CDR2 (germline): SNHLY, FYNNEI.

CDR3 region: CSARGRVYNEQFF. CDR3 DNA: TGCAGTGCTAGGGGGCGGGTTTACAATGAGCAGTTCTTC. The chain is built from TRBV20-1 and TRBJ2-1; D assignment may be TRBD1 or TRBD2 (5 bases each). CDR1 is DFQATT, CDR2 SNEGSKA, per germline (reference sequence). This CDR3 spans 13 amino acids. Trimming cost V 3 bases and J 4 bases, with 10 bases left between them.

This clonotype was seen more than once but under ten times. The V call is TRBV7-9, the J call TRBJ1-1; 10 bases are shared with TRBD1. Germline trimming cut 5 bases from V and 2 bases from J; bases unmatched to any gene: 11. CDR3 size: 17 residues. Germline values: CDR1 SEHNR, CDR2 FQNEAQ (reference sequence). This CDR3 reads CASSNRDRGIFNTEAFF. The CDR3 bases are TGTGCCAGCAGCAACCGGGACAGGGGCATCTTTAACACTGAAGCTTTCTTT.

This rearrangement joins TRBV14 to TRBJ2-5; 14 bases are a match to TRBD2. The CDR3 is 18 amino acids. After removal of 0 bases from V and 4 bases from J, the junction contained 7 bases not matched to a gene. The germline V gene encodes CDR1 SGHDN and CDR2 FVKESK. The CDR3 nucleotides read TGTGCCAGCAGCCAAGATCGGACTAGCGGGGGGTTACGAGAGACCCAGTACTTC. Its translation is CASSQDRTSGGLRETQYF.

This clonotype has only a few counts. The chain is built from TRBV6-4 and TRBJ2-1; D is ambiguous. Germline V lookup: CDR1 MRHNA, CDR2 SNTAGT. This CDR3 contains 15 residues. The V end lost 6 bases, the J end lost 2 bases, and 14 bases lay between the germline ends. CDR3 sequence reads: CASSEVTVTYNEQFF. The CDR3 nucleotides read TGTGCCAGCAGCGAAGTCACAGTTACCTACAATGAGCAGTTCTTC.

This clonotype was seen many times. The rearrangement links TRBV27 to TRBJ1-6; D not resolved. The CDR3 length is 17 residues. CDR1 and CDR2 from the germline V gene are MNHEY and SMNVEV (reference sequence). V dropped 4 bases and J dropped 3 bases, with 16 bases sitting between them. The CDR3 spells CASSSRYGSFYNSPLHF. The CDR3 DNA follows: TGTGCCAGCAGTTCACGCTACGGGAGTTTCTATAATTCACCCCTCCACTTT.

The V gene is TRBV6-1, the J gene TRBJ1-6, with D hard to call. The CDR3 sequence is 13 residues long. Germline-derived CDR1 and CDR2 are MNHNS and SASEGT. V lost 6 bases and J lost 4, with 7 bases in between. The CDR3 spells CASRFLYNSPLHF. The CDR3, as DNA: TGTGCCAGCAGGTTTCTTTATAATTCACCCCTCCACTTT.

This clonotype showed up just a few times. This sequence joins TRBV27 and TRBJ2-2; a weak D match, TRBD2 (6 bases). Trimming shortened V by 7 bases and J by 7 bases, and 16 bases separated the two germline ends. Looked up from germline, CDR1 is MNHEY and CDR2 is SMNVEV (reference sequence). The length of the CDR3 is 14 residues. CDR3 nucleotide sequence: TGTGCCAGCAACCAAAGGCGGGGTGTCGGGGAGCTGTTTTTT. Translation gives CASNQRRGVGELFF.

The chain recombines TRBV6-1 with TRBJ2-7; a possible D gene is TRBD2 (7 bases). The CDR3 consists of 14 residues. The V end was cut by 9 bases, the J end by 1 base, with 16 bases between. Germline V gene lookup returns CDR1 MNHNS and CDR2 SASEGT. The CDR3 coding sequence is TGTGCCAGTAGGGACGGGGGGCGATCCTACGAGCAGTACGTC. Protein sequence: CASRDGGRSYEQYV.

This clonotype was recorded a few times. The CDR3 bases are TGCGCCAGCAGTTCGACAGGGTACCGTGTCAGGGACACTGAAGCTTTCTTT. Its protein is CASSSTGYRVRDTEAFF. The genes are TRBV5-1 and TRBJ1-1, with TRBD1 matching over 7 bases. J was trimmed by 3 bases and V by 5 bases; bases with no gene match: 16. Germline V CDR1 and CDR2: SGHRS, YFSETQ. The CDR3 contains 17 residues.